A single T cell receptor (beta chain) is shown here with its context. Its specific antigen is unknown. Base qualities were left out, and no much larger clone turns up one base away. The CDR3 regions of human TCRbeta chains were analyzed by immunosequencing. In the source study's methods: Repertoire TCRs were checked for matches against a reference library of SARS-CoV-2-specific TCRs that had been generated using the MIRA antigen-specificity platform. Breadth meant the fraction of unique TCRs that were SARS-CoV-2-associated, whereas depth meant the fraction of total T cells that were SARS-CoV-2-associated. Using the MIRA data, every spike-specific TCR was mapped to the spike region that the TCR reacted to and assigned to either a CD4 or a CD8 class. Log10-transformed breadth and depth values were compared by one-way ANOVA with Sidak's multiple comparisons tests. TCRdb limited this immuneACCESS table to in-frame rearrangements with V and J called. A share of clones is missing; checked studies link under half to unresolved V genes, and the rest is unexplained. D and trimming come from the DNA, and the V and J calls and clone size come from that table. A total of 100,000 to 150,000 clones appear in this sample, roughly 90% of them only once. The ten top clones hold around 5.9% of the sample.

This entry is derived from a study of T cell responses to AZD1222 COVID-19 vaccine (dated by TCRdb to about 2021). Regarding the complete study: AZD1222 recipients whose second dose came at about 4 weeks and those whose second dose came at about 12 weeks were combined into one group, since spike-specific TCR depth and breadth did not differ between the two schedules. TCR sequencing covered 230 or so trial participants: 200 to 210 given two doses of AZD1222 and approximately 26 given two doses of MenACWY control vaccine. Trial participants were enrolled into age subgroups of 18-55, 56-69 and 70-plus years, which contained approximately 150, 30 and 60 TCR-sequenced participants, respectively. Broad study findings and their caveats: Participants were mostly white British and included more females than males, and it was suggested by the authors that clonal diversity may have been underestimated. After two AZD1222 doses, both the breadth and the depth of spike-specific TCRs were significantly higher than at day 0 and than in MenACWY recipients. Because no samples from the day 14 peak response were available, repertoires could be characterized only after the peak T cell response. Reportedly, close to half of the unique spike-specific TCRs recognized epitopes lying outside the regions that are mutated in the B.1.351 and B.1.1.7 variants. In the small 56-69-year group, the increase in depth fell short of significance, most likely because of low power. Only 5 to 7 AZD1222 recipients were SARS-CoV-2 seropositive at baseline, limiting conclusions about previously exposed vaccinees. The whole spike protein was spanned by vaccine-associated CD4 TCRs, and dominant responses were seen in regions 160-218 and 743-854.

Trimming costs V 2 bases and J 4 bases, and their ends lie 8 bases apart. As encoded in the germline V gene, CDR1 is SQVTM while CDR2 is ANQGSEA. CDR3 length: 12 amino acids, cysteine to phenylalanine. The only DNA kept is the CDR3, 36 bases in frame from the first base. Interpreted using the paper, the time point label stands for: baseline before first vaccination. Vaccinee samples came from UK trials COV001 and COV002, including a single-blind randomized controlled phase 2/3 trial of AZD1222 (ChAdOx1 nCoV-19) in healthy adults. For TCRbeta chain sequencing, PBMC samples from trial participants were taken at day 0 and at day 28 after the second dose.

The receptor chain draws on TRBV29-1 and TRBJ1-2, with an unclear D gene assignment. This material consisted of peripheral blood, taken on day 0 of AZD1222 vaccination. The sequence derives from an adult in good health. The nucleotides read TGCAGCGTTGAAATGAGTTCCTATGGCTACACCTTC. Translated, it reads CSVEMSSYGYTF.